The entry below describes one T cell receptor (beta chain). Its antigen is as yet unknown. Method: immunoSEQ multiplex PCR; TCRdb's copy keeps in-frame clones and lacks some. Here the sample spans about 42,000 clones, about three quarters being singletons. The ends were cut back, 2 bases at V and 0 bases at J, with 8 bases in the middle. The germline CDR1 and CDR2 sequences are SGHNT and YYREEE (reference sequence). The CDR3 totals 14 residues. This entry belongs to a study of STAT3 mutations in large granular lymphocyte leukemia. Study in general: Roughly half the longitudinally sequenced T-LGLL patients had canonical STAT3 mutations. General observations from the study: Every T-LGLL patient had at least one immunodominant TCRbeta clonotype. All newly emerging clones after therapy were STAT3 wild type. A small but highly pathogenic clone may have been missed. Sampling intervals varied between patients and samples.

The sequenced sample was PBMCs. The clonotype was recovered from a human donor with T large granular lymphocyte leukemia. Some clones in this sample may be carry-over from other donors' samples. The J gene is TRBJ1-2, the V gene TRBV5-4; a weak D match, TRBD1 (5 bases). The CDR3 DNA is TGTGCCAGCAGCTTTGACAGATCTAACTATGGCTACACCTTC. It codes for CASSFDRSNYGYTF.